Following are 30 T cell receptor beta chains from one sample sequenced in a study of OX40 agonist ivuxolimab in advanced cancers. Library preparation was by the immunoSEQ multiplex PCR assay. As stored in TCRdb, this immuneACCESS dataset retains in-frame rearrangements with V and J assigned. A fraction of the clones does not appear; measured against another copy, unresolved V genes explain less than half of the discrepancy, and the remainder lacks a known reason. This sample gives tens of thousands of clones in total; 70% to 90% of them show up just once. 9.5% to 12% of the sample is in the top ten clones. The sample was CD4+ or CD8+ T cells sorted from blood, taken in a trial of the OX40 agonist ivuxolimab. These receptor sequences come from an adult with an advanced solid tumor such as melanoma, head and neck, liver or kidney cancer.

The chain recombines TRBV2 with TRBJ2-7, with unresolved D. V was shortened by 7 bases and J by 3 bases, with 10 bases between the two germline ends. CDR3 length equals 12 residues. Germline V lookup: CDR1 SNHLY, CDR2 FYNNEI. This CDR3 is CASTKTVYEQYF. CDR3 DNA sequence: TGTGCCAGCACAAAGACCGTCTACGAGCAGTACTTC.

This clone was observed a single time. The chain recombines TRBV19 with TRBJ1-5; 7 bases agree with TRBD1. The CDR3 has 14 residues. J gave up 5 bases and V 5 bases, and 6 bases lay outside the gene matches. CDR1 and CDR2 (germline): LNHDA, SQIVND (reference sequence). CDR3 region: CASSATGLDQPQHF. In DNA, the CDR3 is TGTGCCAGTAGTGCGACAGGGTTGGATCAGCCCCAGCATTTT.

The rearrangement uses TRBV13 and TRBJ2-2; 10 bases line up with TRBD2. The CDR3 is 16 residues long. Losses at the gene ends were 2 bases for V and 7 bases for J; bases not matched to a gene: 7. Germline assignment: CDR1 PRHDT and CDR2 FYEKMQ (reference sequence). CDR3 amino acids: CASSLFLAGAGGELFF. The CDR3, as DNA: TGTGCCAGCAGCTTATTCCTAGCGGGAGCAGGCGGGGAGCTGTTTTTT.

The rearrangement uses TRBV11-2 and TRBJ1-1; TRBD1 matches at 11 bases. Unmatched junction bases numbered 15, after V lost 1 base and J lost 8 bases. The CDR3 runs to 18 residues. The germline V gene has CDR1 SGHAT and CDR2 FQNNGV. CDR3 residues: CASSLARTGGGAADEAFF. The CDR3 nucleotides are TGTGCCAGCAGCTTAGCCAGGACAGGGGGCGGGGCCGCGGACGAAGCTTTCTTT.

The chain carries TRBV7-8 and TRBJ2-3; D gene ambiguous. Germline V lookup: CDR1 SGHVS, CDR2 FQNEAQ. Trimming stripped 3 bases from V and 1 base from J, with 11 bases between. CDR3 size: 15 residues. The CDR3 spells CASSFSGPRTDTQYF. In DNA form, the CDR3 reads TGTGCCAGCAGCTTTTCAGGACCCCGCACAGATACGCAGTATTTT.

The chain is built from TRBV7-9 and TRBJ1-6, with D maybe TRBD1 (6 bases). CDR1 and CDR2 (germline): SEHNR, FQNEAQ (reference sequence). This CDR3 is 16 amino acids long. V was clipped by 5 bases and J by 4 bases, with 15 bases between them. CDR3 nucleotide sequence: TGTGCCAGCAGCCCCAGGACAGATTTTTATAATTCACCCCTCCACTTT. Residues: CASSPRTDFYNSPLHF.

The gene calls are TRBV28 and TRBJ2-7; D ambiguous. V lost 2 bases to trimming and J lost 0 bases, with 5 bases between them. The CDR3 sequence is 13 residues long. In germline, CDR1 is MDHEN, CDR2 SYDVKM. The CDR3 loop reads CASSLAASYEQYF. The CDR3, as DNA: TGTGCCAGCAGTTTAGCGGCCTCCTACGAGCAGTACTTC.

The chain has TRBV29-1 and TRBJ2-5; 9 bases map to TRBD1. With V trimmed by 0 bases and J by 1 base, 0 bases remained unmatched. In germline, CDR1 is SQVTM, CDR2 ANQGSEA. This CDR3 contains 14 residues. This CDR3 is CSVEETGGQETQYF. The CDR3 coding sequence is TGCAGCGTTGAAGAGACAGGGGGCCAAGAGACCCAGTACTTC. The variable domain in full, with the rest retrieved from reference TRBV29-1 and TRBJ2-5, is SAVISQKPSRDICQRGTSLTIQCQVDSQVTMMFWYRQQPGQSLTLIATANQGSEATYESGFVIDKFPISRPNLTFSTLTVSNMSPEDSSIYLCSVEETGGQETQYFGPGTRLLVL.

The genes are TRBV7-8 and TRBJ1-1, with a possible D match to TRBD1 (5 bases). Trimming pared 5 bases from V and 1 base from J, leaving 11 bases between. Germline-derived CDR1 and CDR2 are SGHVS and FQNEAQ. This CDR3 region has 14 residues. CDR3 sequence reads: CASSVRGGNTEAFF. The CDR3 nucleotides are TGTGCCAGCAGCGTTAGGGGAGGGAACACTGAAGCTTTCTTT.

V and J are TRBV30 and TRBJ1-1, with D possibly TRBD1 on 5 matching bases. Germline assignment: CDR1 GTSNPN and CDR2 SVGIG (reference sequence). This CDR3 has 13 residues. Trimming cost V 5 bases and J 0 bases, with 10 bases left between them. CDR3 amino acids: CAWGDGLNTEAFF. In DNA, the CDR3 is TGTGCCTGGGGGGACGGTTTGAACACTGAAGCTTTCTTT. The full variable domain, with the rest looked up from reference TRBV30 and TRBJ1-1, is SQTIHQWPATLVQPVGSPLSLECTVEGTSNPNLYWYRQAAGRGLQLLFYSVGIGQISSEVPQNLSASRPQDRQFILSSKKLLLSDSGFYLCAWGDGLNTEAFFGQGTRLTVV.

The chain recombines TRBV19 with TRBJ2-7; D remains ambiguous. The germline CDR1 and CDR2 sequences are LNHDA and SQIVND (reference sequence). CDR3 size: 13 residues. The V gene lost 5 bases and the J gene lost 2 bases, with 10 bases spanning the gap. Here the CDR3 DNA reads TGTGCCAGTAGTCGCCAGGAGACCTACGAGCAGTACTTC. Translating gives CASSRQETYEQYF.

The V and J genes are TRBV18 and TRBJ1-5, with D unresolved. The germline V gene has CDR1 KGHSH and CDR2 LQKENI. The CDR3 totals 15 residues. The V end was cut by 3 bases, the J end by 7 bases, with 16 bases between. The CDR3, as DNA: TGTGCCAGCTCACCCTATCGAGGCGATGGACAGCCCCAGCATTTT. Translation: CASSPYRGDGQPQHF.

This chain uses TRBV4-1 with TRBJ2-7; possible D gene TRBD1, 6 bases. Trimming stripped 5 bases from V and 3 bases from J, with 17 bases between. This CDR3 is 15 amino acids long. CDR1 is MGHRA and CDR2 is YSYEKL in the germline V gene. CDR3 in DNA: TGCGCCAGCAGCTGGGGACATGAGAATGTCTACGAGCAGTACTTC. Encoded protein: CASSWGHENVYEQYF.

The chain has TRBV11-3 and TRBJ2-2; 7 bases map to TRBD1. Losses at the gene ends were 2 bases for V and 1 base for J; bases not matched to a gene: 4. The CDR3 contains 16 residues. CDR1 and CDR2 (germline): SGHNT, YENEEA. The CDR3 DNA reads TGTGCCAGCAGCTTATGGACAGGTGTGAACACCGGGGAGCTGTTTTTT. Protein: CASSLWTGVNTGELFF.

In its sample, this clone was seen a few times. V and J are TRBV27 and TRBJ2-7; D not certain. The CDR3 runs 14 residues. Germline values: CDR1 MNHEY, CDR2 SMNVEV (reference sequence). V was clipped by 5 bases and J by 4 bases, with 15 bases between them. CDR3 in amino acids: CASSPRWERYEQYF. As DNA, the CDR3 is TGTGCCAGCAGTCCGCGTTGGGAAAGGTACGAGCAGTACTTC.

The chain is built from TRBV27 and TRBJ1-2, with a tentative D call TRBD1 (5 bases). Trimming took 1 base from V and 6 from J, leaving 12 bases between them. The CDR3 has 14 amino acids. Germline CDR1 and CDR2: MNHEY and SMNVEV (reference sequence). The CDR3 region has the DNA TGTGCCAGCAGTTTATTGGCAGGGACGGATGGCTACACCTTC. It is translated as CASSLLAGTDGYTF.

The gene calls are TRBV6-5 and TRBJ2-5; TRBD1 matches 11 bases. This CDR3 region has 14 residues. Germline V gene lookup returns CDR1 MNHEY and CDR2 SVGAGI. J gave up 5 bases and V 6 bases, and 5 bases lay outside the gene matches. The CDR3 protein is CASSRTGGVETQYF. The CDR3 DNA is TGTGCCAGCAGCAGGACAGGGGGCGTGGAGACCCAGTACTTC.

The chain has TRBV7-9 and TRBJ2-1, with TRBD1 matching over 10 bases. The CDR3 sequence is 14 residues long. V lost 8 bases to trimming and J lost 8 bases; unmatched junction nucleotides: 9. Germline lookup yields CDR1 SEHNR and CDR2 FQNEAQ (reference sequence). CDR3 DNA: TGTGCCAGCCCCAGACAGGGGGCTTCGGATGAGCAGTTCTTC. This gives the protein CASPRQGASDEQFF.

This sequence joins TRBV19 and TRBJ2-3; maybe TRBD2 (5 bases). Germline V gene sequence: CDR1 LNHDA, CDR2 SQIVND (reference sequence). The CDR3 totals 12 residues. V dropped 7 bases and J dropped 6 bases, with 11 bases sitting between them. CDR3: CASTGEGDTQYF. The CDR3 nucleotides are TGTGCCAGTACCGGGGAAGGGGATACGCAGTATTTT.

This clone is a singleton in its sample. V is TRBV7-6 and J is TRBJ1-5, with a possible D match to TRBD1 (6 bases). The V end lost 5 bases, the J end lost 6 bases, and 17 bases lay between the germline ends. Germline CDR1 and CDR2: SGHVS and FNYEAQ. CDR3 length: 15 amino acids. CDR3 protein: CASSRLTGAGQPQHF. The CDR3 nucleotides are TGTGCCAGCAGCCGACTGACGGGGGCGGGTCAGCCCCAGCATTTT.

This clone was observed once. This chain joins TRBV5-1 and TRBJ2-7; D perhaps matches TRBD1 (6 bases). Trimming took 0 bases from V and 2 from J, leaving 12 bases between them. This CDR3 has 15 amino acids. In germline, CDR1 is SGHRS, CDR2 YFSETQ. The chain's CDR3 is CASSLVPGVTYEQYF. The CDR3 DNA sequence: TGCGCCAGCAGCTTGGTCCCAGGGGTAACCTACGAGCAGTACTTC.

V and J are TRBV27 and TRBJ2-7, with D maybe TRBD1 (5 bases). The CDR3 length is 14 residues. V was cut by 1 base and J by 2 bases, with 9 bases left in between. CDR1 and CDR2 from the germline V gene are MNHEY and SMNVEV (reference sequence). CDR3 nucleotides: TGTGCCAGCAGTTTATGGGGCAGGGCCTACGAGCAGTACTTC. Protein: CASSLWGRAYEQYF.

The J gene is TRBJ2-2, the V gene TRBV19; 10 nucleotides line up with TRBD2. The germline V gene encodes CDR1 LNHDA and CDR2 SQIVND (reference sequence). This CDR3 has 14 amino acids. V lost 7 bases and J lost 6; bases outside the gene matches: 5. Here the CDR3 reads CASTGTSVPGELFF. In nucleotides, the CDR3 is TGTGCCAGTACCGGGACTAGCGTTCCCGGGGAGCTGTTTTTT.

The genes are TRBV5-6 and TRBJ2-2; the D gene could be TRBD1 or TRBD2 (5 bases each). The CDR3 has 15 amino acids. Germline V lookup: CDR1 SGHDT, CDR2 YYEEEE. V was cut by 4 bases and J by 5 bases, with 15 bases left in between. The CDR3 DNA sequence: TGTGCCAGCAGCGAGGGGTTGAAGAGGACCGGGGAGCTGTTTTTT. Translating it yields CASSEGLKRTGELFF.

The rearrangement uses TRBV7-9 and TRBJ2-5; no firm D call. V lost 8 bases, J lost 4 bases, and 17 bases lay in between. Germline CDR1 and CDR2: SEHNR and FQNEAQ (reference sequence). The length of the CDR3 is 14 residues. In nucleotides, the CDR3 is TGTGCCAGCGGGATCGGCTCTATAGTAGAGACCCAGTACTTC. It translates to CASGIGSIVETQYF.

The V call is TRBV28, the J call TRBJ1-4; no reliable D call. The V end was cut by 4 bases, the J end by 0 bases, with 6 bases between. The germline V gene has CDR1 MDHEN and CDR2 SYDVKM. The CDR3 extends over 14 amino acids. The CDR3 protein is CASSWVTTNEKLFF. In DNA form, the CDR3 reads TGTGCCAGCAGTTGGGTCACAACTAATGAAAAACTGTTTTTT.

V is TRBV12-5 and J is TRBJ2-1; D is perhaps TRBD1 or TRBD2 (5 bases each). The CDR3 contains 14 residues. Germline lookup yields CDR1 LGHNT and CDR2 FRNRAP. Trimming took 8 bases from V and 7 from J, leaving 18 bases between them. DNA of the CDR3: TGTGCTAGTTCCCCCGGGGCCCTCACGAATGAGCAGTTCTTC. Amino acid sequence: CASSPGALTNEQFF.

This clone was counted only a few times. The J gene is TRBJ2-7, the V gene TRBV11-2, with D unclear. Trimming stripped 5 bases from V and 0 bases from J, with 11 bases between. The V gene's germline CDR1 is SGHAT and CDR2 FQNNGV. This CDR3 has 14 amino acids. The CDR3 is CASSMDPSSYEQYF. DNA of the CDR3: TGTGCCAGCAGCATGGACCCGAGCTCCTACGAGCAGTACTTC.

The rearrangement uses TRBV5-1 and TRBJ1-3; D call uncertain. The V gene lost 0 bases and the J gene lost 4 bases, with 8 bases spanning the gap. In germline, CDR1 is SGHRS, CDR2 YFSETQ. The CDR3 loop spans 14 amino acids. The CDR3 region has the DNA TGCGCCAGCAGCTTGGCTGGGTCCGGAAACACCATATATTTT. It yields the protein CASSLAGSGNTIYF.

The chain employs TRBV6-5 and TRBJ2-7; no firm D call. This CDR3 has 11 amino acids. The germline V gene encodes CDR1 MNHEY and CDR2 SVGAGI. V was shortened by 2 bases and J by 5 bases, with 4 bases between the two germline ends. The CDR3 protein is CASSYGDEQYF. CDR3 in DNA: TGTGCCAGCAGTTACGGGGACGAGCAGTACTTC.